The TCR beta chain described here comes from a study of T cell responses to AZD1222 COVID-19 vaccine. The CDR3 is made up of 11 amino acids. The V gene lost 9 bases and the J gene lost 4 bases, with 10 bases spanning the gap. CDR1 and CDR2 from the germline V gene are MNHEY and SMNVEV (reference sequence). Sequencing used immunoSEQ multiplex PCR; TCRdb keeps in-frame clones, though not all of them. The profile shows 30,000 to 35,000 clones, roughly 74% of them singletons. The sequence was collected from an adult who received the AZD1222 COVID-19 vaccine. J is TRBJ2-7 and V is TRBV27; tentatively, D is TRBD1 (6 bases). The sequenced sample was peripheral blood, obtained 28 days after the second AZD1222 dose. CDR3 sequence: CASQGLYEQYV. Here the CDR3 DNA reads TGTGCCAGTCAGGGGCTTTACGAGCAGTACGTC.